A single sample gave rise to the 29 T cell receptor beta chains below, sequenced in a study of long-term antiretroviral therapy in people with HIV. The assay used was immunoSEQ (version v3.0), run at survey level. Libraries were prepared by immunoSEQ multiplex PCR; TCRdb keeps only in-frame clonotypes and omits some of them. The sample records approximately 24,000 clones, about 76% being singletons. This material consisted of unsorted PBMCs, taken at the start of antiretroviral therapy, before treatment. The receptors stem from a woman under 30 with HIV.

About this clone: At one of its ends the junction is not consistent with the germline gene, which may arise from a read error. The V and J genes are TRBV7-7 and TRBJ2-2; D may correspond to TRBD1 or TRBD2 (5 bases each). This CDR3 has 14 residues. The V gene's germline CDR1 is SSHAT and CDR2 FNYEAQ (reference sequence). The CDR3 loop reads CVSSPTERAGELFF. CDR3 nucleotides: TGTGTCAGCAGCCCGACAGAGAGGGCCGGGGAGCTGTTTTTT.

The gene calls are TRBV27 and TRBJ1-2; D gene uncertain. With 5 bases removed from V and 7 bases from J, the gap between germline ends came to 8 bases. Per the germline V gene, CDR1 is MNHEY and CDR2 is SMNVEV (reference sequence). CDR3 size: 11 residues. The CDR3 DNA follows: TGTGCCAGCAGTAACGGGGTTGGCTACACCTTC. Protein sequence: CASSNGVGYTF.

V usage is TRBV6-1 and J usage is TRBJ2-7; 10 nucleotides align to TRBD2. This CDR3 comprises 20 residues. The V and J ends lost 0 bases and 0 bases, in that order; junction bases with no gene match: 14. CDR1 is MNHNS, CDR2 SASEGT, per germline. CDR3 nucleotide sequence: TGTGCCAGCAGTGAAGCTTTTCTAGCGGGAGCGGGGGCAAGCTCCTACGAGCAGTACTTC. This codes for CASSEAFLAGAGASSYEQYF.

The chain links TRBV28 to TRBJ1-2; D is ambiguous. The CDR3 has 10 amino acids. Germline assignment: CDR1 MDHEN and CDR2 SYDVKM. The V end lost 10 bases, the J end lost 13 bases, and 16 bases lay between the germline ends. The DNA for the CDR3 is TGTGCCACCAGCGACCGGGTGATCACCTTC. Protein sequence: CATSDRVITF.

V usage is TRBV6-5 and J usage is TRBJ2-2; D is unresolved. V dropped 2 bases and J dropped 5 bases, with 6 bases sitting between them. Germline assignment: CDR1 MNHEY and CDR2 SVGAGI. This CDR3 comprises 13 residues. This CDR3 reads CASSYGSTGELFF. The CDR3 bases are TGTGCCAGCAGTTACGGGTCGACCGGGGAGCTGTTTTTT.

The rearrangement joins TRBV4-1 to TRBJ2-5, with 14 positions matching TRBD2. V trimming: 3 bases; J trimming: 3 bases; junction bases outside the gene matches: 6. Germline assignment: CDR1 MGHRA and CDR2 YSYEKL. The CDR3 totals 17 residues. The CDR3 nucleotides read TGCGCCAGCAGCCATCCTGGGACTAGCGGGAGAGAAGAGACCCAGTACTTC. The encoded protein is CASSHPGTSGREETQYF.

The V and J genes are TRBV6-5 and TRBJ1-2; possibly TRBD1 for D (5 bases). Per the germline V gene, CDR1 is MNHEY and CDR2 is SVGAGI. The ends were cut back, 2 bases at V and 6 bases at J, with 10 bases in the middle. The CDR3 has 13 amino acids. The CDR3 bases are TGTGCCAGCAGTTACGACCTGACAGATGGCTACACCTTC. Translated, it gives CASSYDLTDGYTF.

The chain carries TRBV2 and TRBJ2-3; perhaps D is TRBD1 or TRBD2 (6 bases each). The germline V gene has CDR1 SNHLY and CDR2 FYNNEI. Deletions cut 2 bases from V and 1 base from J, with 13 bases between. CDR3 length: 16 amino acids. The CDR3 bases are TGTGCCAGCAGTGAACTGGGGGGCCTAGGCACAGATACGCAGTATTTT. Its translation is CASSELGGLGTDTQYF.

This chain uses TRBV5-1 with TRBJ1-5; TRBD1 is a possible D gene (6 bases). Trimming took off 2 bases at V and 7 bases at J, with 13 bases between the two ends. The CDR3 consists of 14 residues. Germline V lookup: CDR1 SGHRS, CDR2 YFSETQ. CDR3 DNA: TGCGCCAGCAGCTTAGGACAGCCCGGCCAGCCCCAGCATTTT. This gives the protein CASSLGQPGQPQHF.

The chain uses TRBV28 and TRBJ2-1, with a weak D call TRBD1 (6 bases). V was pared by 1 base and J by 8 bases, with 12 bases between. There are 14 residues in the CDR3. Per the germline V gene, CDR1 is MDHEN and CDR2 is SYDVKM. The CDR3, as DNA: TGTGCCAGCAGTTTATCACAGGGAGTCGATGAGCAGTTCTTC. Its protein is CASSLSQGVDEQFF.

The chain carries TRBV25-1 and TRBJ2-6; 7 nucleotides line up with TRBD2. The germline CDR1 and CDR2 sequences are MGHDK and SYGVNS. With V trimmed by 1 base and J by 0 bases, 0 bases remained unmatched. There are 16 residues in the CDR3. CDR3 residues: CASSESGGSGANVLTF. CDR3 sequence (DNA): TGTGCCAGCAGTGAATCGGGGGGCTCTGGGGCCAACGTCCTGACTTTC.

CDR3 region: CASSILAGNTDTQYF. CDR3 DNA sequence: TGTGCCAGCAGCATACTAGCGGGAAACACAGATACGCAGTATTTT. The chain couples TRBV7-9 to TRBJ2-3; 10 bases agree with TRBD2. The junction had 4 bases not matched to a gene; V was cut back by 5 bases and J by 2 bases. The germline CDR1 and CDR2 sequences are SEHNR and FQNEAQ (reference sequence). CDR3 length: 15 residues.

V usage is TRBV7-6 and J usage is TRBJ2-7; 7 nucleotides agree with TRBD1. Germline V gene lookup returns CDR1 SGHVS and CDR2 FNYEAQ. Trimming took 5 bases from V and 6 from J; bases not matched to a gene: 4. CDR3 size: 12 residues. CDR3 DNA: TGTGCCAGCAGCCTGACAGGGACCGAGCAGTACTTC. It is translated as CASSLTGTEQYF.

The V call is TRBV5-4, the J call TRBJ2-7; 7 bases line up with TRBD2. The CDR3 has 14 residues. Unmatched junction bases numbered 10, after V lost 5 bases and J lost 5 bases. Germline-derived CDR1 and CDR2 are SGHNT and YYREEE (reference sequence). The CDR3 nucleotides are TGTGCCAGCAGGGACGGGTGGGGGGGAAACGAGCAGTACTTC. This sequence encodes CASRDGWGGNEQYF.

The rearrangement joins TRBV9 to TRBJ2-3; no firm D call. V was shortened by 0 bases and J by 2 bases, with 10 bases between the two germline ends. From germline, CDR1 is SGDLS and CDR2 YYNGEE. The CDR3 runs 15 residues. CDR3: CASSVEPSLTDTQYF. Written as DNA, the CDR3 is TGTGCCAGCAGCGTAGAGCCCTCACTCACAGATACGCAGTATTTT.

The CDR3 sequence: CSVEYRAGWRGEQFF. The CDR3 region has the DNA TGCAGCGTTGAATATAGGGCAGGGTGGCGAGGTGAGCAGTTCTTC. The chain links TRBV29-1 to TRBJ2-1; D perhaps matches TRBD1 (5 bases). Per germline, CDR1 SQVTM and CDR2 ANQGSEA. Trimming took 2 bases from V and 9 from J, leaving 20 bases between them. CDR3 length equals 15 residues.

The CDR3 DNA is TGTGCCAGCACCGAAAGGGCCCCACGAAGCGGAAACACCATATATTTT. Its translation: CASTERAPRSGNTIYF. The chain uses TRBV28 and TRBJ1-3; D uncertain. This CDR3 contains 16 residues. Germline V lookup: CDR1 MDHEN, CDR2 SYDVKM. V lost 7 bases to trimming and J lost 4 bases, with 20 bases between them.

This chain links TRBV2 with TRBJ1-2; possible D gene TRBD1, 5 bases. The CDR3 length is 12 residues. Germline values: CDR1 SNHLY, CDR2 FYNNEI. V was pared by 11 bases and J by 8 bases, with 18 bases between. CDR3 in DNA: TGTGCCTGGAAACAGGAGTATGGGGGCTACACCTTC. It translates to CAWKQEYGGYTF.

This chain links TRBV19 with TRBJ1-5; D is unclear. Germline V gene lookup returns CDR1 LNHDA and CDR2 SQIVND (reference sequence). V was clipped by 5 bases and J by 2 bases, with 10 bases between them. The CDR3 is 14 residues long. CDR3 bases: TGTGCCAGTAGTGCCCTGATGGGCAATCAGCCCCAGCATTTT. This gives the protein CASSALMGNQPQHF.

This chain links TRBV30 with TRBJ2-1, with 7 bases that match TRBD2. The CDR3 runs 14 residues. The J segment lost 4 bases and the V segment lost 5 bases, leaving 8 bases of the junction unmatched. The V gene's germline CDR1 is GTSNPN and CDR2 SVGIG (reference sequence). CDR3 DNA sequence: TGTGCCTGGTTCCGACTAGCACCGTACAATGAGCAGTTCTTC. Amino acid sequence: CAWFRLAPYNEQFF.

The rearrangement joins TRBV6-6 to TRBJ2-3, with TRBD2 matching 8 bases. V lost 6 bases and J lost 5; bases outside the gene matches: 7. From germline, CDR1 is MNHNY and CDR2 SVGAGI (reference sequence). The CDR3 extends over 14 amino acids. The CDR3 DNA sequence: TGTGCCAGCAGGCGCGGGGGGCAGGGAGATACGCAGTATTTT. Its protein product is CASRRGGQGDTQYF.

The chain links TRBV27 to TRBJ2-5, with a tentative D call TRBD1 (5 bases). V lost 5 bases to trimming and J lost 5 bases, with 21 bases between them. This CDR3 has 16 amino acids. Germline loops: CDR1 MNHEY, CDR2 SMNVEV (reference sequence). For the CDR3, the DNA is TGTGCCAGCAGTACCGTCCCAGGGCCTAATCCCGAGACCCAGTACTTC. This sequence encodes CASSTVPGPNPETQYF.

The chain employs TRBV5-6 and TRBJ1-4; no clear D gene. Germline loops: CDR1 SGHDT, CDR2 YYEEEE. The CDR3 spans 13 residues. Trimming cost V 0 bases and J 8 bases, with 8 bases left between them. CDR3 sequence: CASSLGGEEKLFF. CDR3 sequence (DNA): TGTGCCAGCAGCTTGGGGGGTGAGGAAAAACTGTTTTTT. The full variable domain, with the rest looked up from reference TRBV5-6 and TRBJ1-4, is DAGVTQSPTHLIKTRGQQVTLRCSPKSGHDTVSWYQQALGQGPQFIFQYYEEEERQRGNFPDRFSGHQFPNYSSELNVNALLLGDSALYLCASSLGGEEKLFFGSGTQLSVL.

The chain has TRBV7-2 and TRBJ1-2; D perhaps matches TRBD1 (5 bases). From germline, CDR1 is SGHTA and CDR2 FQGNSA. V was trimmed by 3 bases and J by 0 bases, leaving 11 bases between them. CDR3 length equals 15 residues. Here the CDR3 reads CASSLQTDSNYGYTF. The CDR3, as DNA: TGTGCCAGCAGCTTGCAGACAGATTCTAACTATGGCTACACCTTC.

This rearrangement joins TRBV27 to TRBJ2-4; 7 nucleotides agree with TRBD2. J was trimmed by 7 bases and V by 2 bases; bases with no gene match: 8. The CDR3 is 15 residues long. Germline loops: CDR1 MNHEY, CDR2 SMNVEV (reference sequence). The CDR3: CASSLRPSGGNIQYF. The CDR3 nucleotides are TGTGCCAGCAGTTTAAGGCCGTCCGGGGGGAACATTCAGTACTTC.

The CDR3 sequence: CASSPRDSVNTEAFF. CDR3 nucleotide sequence: TGTGCCAGCAGCCCCCGGGACAGCGTGAACACTGAAGCTTTCTTT. V is TRBV11-2 and J is TRBJ1-1; TRBD1 matches at 7 bases. V dropped 5 bases and J dropped 0; count of bases not matched to a gene: 6. Germline V CDR1 and CDR2: SGHAT, FQNNGV. The CDR3 is made up of 15 amino acids. Full variable domain (rest looked up from reference TRBV11-2 and TRBJ1-1): EAGVAQSPRYKIIEKRQSVAFWCNPISGHATLYWYQQILGQGPKLLIQFQNNGVVDDSQLPKDRFSAERLKGVDSTLKIQPAKLEDSAVYLCASSPRDSVNTEAFFGQGTRLTVV.

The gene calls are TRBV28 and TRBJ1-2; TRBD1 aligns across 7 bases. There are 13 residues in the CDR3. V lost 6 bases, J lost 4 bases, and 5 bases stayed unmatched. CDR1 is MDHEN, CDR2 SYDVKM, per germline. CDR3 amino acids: CASRDRDLYGYTF. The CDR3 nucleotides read TGTGCCAGCAGAGACAGGGACCTCTATGGCTACACCTTC.

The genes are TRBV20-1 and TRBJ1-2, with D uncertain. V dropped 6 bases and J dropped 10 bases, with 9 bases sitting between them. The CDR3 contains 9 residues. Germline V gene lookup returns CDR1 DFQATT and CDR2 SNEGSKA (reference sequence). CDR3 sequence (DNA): TGCAGTGCACCAGAGCCCTACACCTTC. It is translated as CSAPEPYTF.

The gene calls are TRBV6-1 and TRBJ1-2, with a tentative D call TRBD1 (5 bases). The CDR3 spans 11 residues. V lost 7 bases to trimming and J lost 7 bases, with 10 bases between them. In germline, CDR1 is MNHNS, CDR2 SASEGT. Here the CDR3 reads CASTIGGGYTF. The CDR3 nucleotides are TGTGCCAGCACCATCGGGGGTGGCTACACCTTC.